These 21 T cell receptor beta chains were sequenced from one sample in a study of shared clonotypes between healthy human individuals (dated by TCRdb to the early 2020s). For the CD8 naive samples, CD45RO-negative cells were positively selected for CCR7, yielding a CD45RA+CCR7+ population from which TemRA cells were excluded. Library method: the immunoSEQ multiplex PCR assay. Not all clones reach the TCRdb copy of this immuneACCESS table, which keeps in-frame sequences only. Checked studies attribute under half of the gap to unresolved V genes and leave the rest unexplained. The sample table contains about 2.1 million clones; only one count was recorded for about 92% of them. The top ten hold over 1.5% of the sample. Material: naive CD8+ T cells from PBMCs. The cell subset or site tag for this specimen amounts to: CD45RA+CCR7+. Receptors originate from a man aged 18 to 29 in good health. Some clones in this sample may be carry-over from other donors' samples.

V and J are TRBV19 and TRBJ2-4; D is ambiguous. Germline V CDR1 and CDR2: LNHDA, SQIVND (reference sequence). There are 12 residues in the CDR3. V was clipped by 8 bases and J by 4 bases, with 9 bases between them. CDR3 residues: CASADWKNIQYF. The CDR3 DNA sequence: TGTGCCAGTGCGGATTGGAAAAACATTCAGTACTTC. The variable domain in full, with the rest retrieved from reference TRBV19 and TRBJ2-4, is DGGITQSPKYLFRKEGQNVTLSCEQNLNHDAMYWYRQDPGQGLRLIYYSQIVNDFQKGDIAEGYSVSREKKESFPLTVTSAQKNPTAFYLCASADWKNIQYFGAGTRLSVL.

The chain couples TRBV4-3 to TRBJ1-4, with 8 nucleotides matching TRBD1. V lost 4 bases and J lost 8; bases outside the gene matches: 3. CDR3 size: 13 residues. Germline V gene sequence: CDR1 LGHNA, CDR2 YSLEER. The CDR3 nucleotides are TGCGCCAGCAGCCGGACAGGGTACGAAAAACTGTTTTTT. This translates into CASSRTGYEKLFF.

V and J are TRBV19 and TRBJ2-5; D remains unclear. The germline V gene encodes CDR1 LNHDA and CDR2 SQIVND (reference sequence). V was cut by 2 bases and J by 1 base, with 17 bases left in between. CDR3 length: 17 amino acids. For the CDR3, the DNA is TGTGCCAGTAGTATAAGATTCGGGCGAAACTTCCAAGAGACCCAGTACTTC. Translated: CASSIRFGRNFQETQYF.

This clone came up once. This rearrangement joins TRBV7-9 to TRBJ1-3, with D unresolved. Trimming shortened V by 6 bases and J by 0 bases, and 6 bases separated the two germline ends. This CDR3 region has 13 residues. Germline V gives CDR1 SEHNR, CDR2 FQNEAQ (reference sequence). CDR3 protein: CASSPASGNTIYF. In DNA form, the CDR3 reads TGTGCCAGCAGTCCGGCCTCTGGAAACACCATATATTTT.

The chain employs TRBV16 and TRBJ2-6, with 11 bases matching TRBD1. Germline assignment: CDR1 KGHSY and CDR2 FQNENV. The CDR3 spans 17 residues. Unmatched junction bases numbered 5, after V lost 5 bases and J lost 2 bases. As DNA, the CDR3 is TGTGCCAGCAGCGCCCGGGACAGGGGGGCTGGGGCCAACGTCCTGACTTTC. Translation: CASSARDRGAGANVLTF.

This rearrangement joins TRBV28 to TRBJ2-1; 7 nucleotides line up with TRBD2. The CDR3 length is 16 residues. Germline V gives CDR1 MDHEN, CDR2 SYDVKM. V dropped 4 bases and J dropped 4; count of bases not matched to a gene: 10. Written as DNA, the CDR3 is TGTGCCAGCAGTTCCCCCCGGGAGGCCCAATACAATGAGCAGTTCTTC. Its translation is CASSSPREAQYNEQFF.

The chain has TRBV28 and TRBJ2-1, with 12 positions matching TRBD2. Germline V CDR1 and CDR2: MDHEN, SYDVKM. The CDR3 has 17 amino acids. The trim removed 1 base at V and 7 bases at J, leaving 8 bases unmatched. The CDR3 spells CASSLLLAGGRGNEQFF. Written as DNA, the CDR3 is TGTGCCAGCAGTTTATTACTAGCGGGAGGCCGTGGGAATGAGCAGTTCTTC.

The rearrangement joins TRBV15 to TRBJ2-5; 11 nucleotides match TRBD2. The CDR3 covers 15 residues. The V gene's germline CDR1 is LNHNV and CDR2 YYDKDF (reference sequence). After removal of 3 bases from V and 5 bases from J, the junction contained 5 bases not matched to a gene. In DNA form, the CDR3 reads TGTGCCACCAGCAGGTGGGGACTAGCGGACGAGACCCAGTACTTC. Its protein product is CATSRWGLADETQYF.

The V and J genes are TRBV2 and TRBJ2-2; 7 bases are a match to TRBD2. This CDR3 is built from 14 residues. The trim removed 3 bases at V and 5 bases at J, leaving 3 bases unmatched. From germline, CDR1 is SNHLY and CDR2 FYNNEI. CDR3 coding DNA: TGTGCCAGCAGTGATGATAGCGGGACCGGGGAGCTGTTTTTT. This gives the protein CASSDDSGTGELFF.

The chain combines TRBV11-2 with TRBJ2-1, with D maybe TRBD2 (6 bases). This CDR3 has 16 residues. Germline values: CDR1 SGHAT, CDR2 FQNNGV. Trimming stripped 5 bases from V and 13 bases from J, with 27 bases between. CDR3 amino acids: CASSGRGLRGAGLQFF. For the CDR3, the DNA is TGTGCCAGCAGCGGAAGAGGGTTGCGGGGTGCGGGATTACAGTTCTTC.

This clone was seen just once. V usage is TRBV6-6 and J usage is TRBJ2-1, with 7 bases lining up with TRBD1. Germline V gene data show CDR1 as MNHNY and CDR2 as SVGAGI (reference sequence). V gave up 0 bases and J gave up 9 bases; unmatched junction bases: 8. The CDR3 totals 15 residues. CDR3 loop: CASSYSRQGRSEQFF. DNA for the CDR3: TGTGCCAGCAGTTACTCGAGACAGGGACGGAGTGAGCAGTTCTTC.

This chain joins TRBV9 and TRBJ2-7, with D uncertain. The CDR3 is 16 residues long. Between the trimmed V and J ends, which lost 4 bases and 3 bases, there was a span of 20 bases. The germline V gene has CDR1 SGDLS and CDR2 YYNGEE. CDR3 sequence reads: CASSKSETRSRYEQYF. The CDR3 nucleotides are TGTGCCAGCAGCAAGAGTGAGACCCGGAGCCGCTACGAGCAGTACTTC.

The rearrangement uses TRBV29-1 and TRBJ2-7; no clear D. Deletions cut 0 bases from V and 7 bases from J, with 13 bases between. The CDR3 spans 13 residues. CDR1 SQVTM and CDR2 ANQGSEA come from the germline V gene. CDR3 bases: TGCAGCGTTGAAGAACGGTCACCCGGAGAGCAGTACTTC. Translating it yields CSVEERSPGEQYF.

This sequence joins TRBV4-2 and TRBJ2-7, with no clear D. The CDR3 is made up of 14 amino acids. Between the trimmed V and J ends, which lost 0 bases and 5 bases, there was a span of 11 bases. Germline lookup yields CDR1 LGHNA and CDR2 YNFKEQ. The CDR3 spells CASSQDRGANEQYF. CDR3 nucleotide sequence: TGTGCCAGCAGCCAAGACCGCGGAGCGAACGAGCAGTACTTC.

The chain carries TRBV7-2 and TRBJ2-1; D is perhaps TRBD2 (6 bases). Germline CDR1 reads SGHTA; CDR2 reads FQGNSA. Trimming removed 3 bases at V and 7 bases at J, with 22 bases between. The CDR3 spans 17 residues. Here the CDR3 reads CASSFEGRRRIGNEQFF. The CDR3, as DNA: TGTGCCAGCAGCTTTGAAGGGAGGAGAAGGATAGGGAATGAGCAGTTCTTC.

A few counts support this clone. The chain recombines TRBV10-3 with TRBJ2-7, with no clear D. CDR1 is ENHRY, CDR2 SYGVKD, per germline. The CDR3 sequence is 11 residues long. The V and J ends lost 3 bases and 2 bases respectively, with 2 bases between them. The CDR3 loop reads CAISDPYEQYF. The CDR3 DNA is TGTGCCATCAGTGACCCCTACGAGCAGTACTTC.

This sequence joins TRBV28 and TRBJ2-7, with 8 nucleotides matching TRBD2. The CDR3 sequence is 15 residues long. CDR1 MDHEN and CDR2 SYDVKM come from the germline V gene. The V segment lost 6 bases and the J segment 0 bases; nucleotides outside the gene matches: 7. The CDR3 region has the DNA TGTGCCAGCAGCCCGCCCGGGACTAGCTCCTACGAGCAGTACTTC. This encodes CASSPPGTSSYEQYF.

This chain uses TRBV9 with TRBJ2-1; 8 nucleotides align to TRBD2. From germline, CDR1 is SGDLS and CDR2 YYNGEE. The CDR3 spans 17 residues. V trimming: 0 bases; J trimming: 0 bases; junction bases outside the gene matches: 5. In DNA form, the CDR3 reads TGTGCCAGCAGCGTAGCTGTAGCGGGAAGCTCCTACAATGAGCAGTTCTTC. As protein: CASSVAVAGSSYNEQFF.

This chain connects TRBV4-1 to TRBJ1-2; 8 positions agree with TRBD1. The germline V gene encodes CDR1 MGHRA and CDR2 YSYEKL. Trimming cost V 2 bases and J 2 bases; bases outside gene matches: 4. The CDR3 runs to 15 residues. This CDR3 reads CASSQRTGLNYGYTF. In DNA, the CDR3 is TGCGCCAGCAGCCAACGGACAGGGTTGAACTATGGCTACACCTTC.

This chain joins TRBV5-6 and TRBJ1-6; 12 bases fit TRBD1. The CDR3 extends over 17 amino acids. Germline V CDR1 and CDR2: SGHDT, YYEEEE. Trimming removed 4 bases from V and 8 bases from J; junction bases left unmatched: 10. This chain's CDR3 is CASSRDRGPIEDSPLHF. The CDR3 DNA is TGTGCCAGCAGCCGGGACAGGGGGCCCATTGAGGATTCACCCCTCCACTTT. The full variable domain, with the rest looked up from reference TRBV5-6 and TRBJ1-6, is DAGVTQSPTHLIKTRGQQVTLRCSPKSGHDTVSWYQQALGQGPQFIFQYYEEEERQRGNFPDRFSGHQFPNYSSELNVNALLLGDSALYLCASSRDRGPIEDSPLHFGNGTRLTVT.

The CDR3 protein is CASSLFSGQGNTEAFF. In DNA form, the CDR3 reads TGTGCCAGCAGTTTGTTCTCGGGACAGGGGAACACTGAAGCTTTCTTT. The chain employs TRBV28 and TRBJ1-1; 9 bases line up with TRBD1. V was pared by 3 bases and J by 1 base, with 6 bases of the junction left unmatched. Germline V gene lookup returns CDR1 MDHEN and CDR2 SYDVKM. The CDR3 loop spans 16 amino acids.